This is a list of T cell receptor beta chains from one sample in a study of blood T cells in healthy people across ages. TCRdb itself ran the 5' RACE reads through MiXCR, one entry per CDR3 protein. This table has about 1.5 million distinct CDR3 sequences, roughly 40% appearing once. The sample consisted of blood. The receptors originated from a woman aged 18 to 35 in good health. Each CDR3 is given with its conserved first and last residue. The D gene is left open where the match is weak. Rows give clone size only sometimes, using once, few, many, or a class for an expanded clone.

CDR3 protein: CASRRTAYEQYF
CDR3 DNA: TGTGCCAGCAGGCGGACAGCTTACGAGCAGTACTTC
J gene: TRBJ2-7
D gene: .
V gene: TRBV28
clone size: few

CDR3 protein: CASSVRASGYNEQFF
CDR3 DNA: TGTGCCAGCAGCGTACGGGCTAGCGGTTACAATGAGCAGTTCTTC
J gene: TRBJ2-1
D gene: TRBD2
V gene: TRBV9
clone size: .

CDR3 protein: CASSEIPSGSYEQYF
CDR3 DNA: TGTGCCAGCAGTGAAATTCCTAGCGGATCATACGAGCAGTACTTC
J gene: TRBJ2-7
D gene: TRBD2
V gene: TRBV2
clone size: .

CDR3 protein: CATRVTYGYTF
CDR3 DNA: TGTGCCACCAGGGTAACATATGGCTACACCTTC
J gene: TRBJ1-2
D gene: .
V gene: TRBV6-5
clone size: .

CDR3 protein: CASTLPGLAGEQYF
CDR3 DNA: TGTGCCAGCACTCTTCCGGGACTAGCGGGAGAGCAGTACTTC
J gene: TRBJ2-5
D gene: TRBD2
V gene: TRBV6-5
clone size: few

CDR3 protein: CASSQNPETVNEKLFF
CDR3 DNA: TGTGCCAGCAGCCAGAACCCCGAGACGGTTAATGAAAAACTGTTTTTT
J gene: TRBJ1-4
D gene: .
V gene: TRBV3-1
clone size: .

CDR3 protein: CTSSLRDGDYYDNEQFF
CDR3 DNA: TGTACCAGCAGCTTAAGGGATGGGGACTACTATGACAATGAGCAGTTCTTC
J gene: TRBJ2-1
D gene: TRBD2
V gene: TRBV7-4
clone size: .

CDR3 protein: CASSRGPEDYEQYF
CDR3 DNA: TGTGCCAGCAGTCGGGGGCCTGAGGACTACGAGCAGTACTTC
J gene: TRBJ2-7
D gene: .
V gene: TRBV27
clone size: .

CDR3 protein: CASSEFGAGQGNPYKQYF
CDR3 DNA: TGCGCCAGCAGTGAGTTCGGGGCGGGACAGGGAAATCCCTACAAGCAGTACTTC
J gene: TRBJ2-5
D gene: TRBD1
V gene: TRBV10-2
clone size: .

CDR3 protein: CASSRKGGGDNEQYF
CDR3 DNA: TGTGCCAGCAGCCGAAAAGGGGGGGGAGACAATGAGCAGTACTTC
J gene: TRBJ2-5
D gene: .
V gene: TRBV3-1
clone size: .

CDR3 protein: CASSRTEFYGYTF
CDR3 DNA: TGTGCCAGCAGCCGGACAGAGTTCTATGGCTACACCTTC
J gene: TRBJ1-2
D gene: .
V gene: TRBV7-9
clone size: .

CDR3 protein: CASSSTLTSGTPFQETQYF
CDR3 DNA: TGTGCCAGCAGTTCCACCCTGACTAGCGGGACGCCTTTCCAAGAGACCCAGTACTTC
J gene: TRBJ2-5
D gene: TRBD2
V gene: TRBV28
clone size: .

CDR3 protein: CASSWDGTYGYTF
CDR3 DNA: TGTGCCAGCAGTTGGGACGGAACATATGGCTACACCTTC
J gene: TRBJ1-2
D gene: .
V gene: TRBV12-3/TRBV12-4
clone size: .

CDR3 protein: CASSGTAKYEQYF
CDR3 DNA: TGTGCCAGCAGTGGGACAGCTAAATACGAGCAGTACTTC
J gene: TRBJ2-7
D gene: TRBD1
V gene: TRBV7-9
clone size: .

CDR3 protein: CASSSSTSVSYEQYF
CDR3 DNA: TGTGCCAGCAGCTCGTCGACTAGCGTATCCTACGAGCAGTACTTC
J gene: TRBJ2-7
D gene: TRBD2
V gene: TRBV7-2
clone size: .

CDR3 protein: CASSFSSGGTHNEQFF
CDR3 DNA: TGTGCCAGCAGTTTTTCTAGCGGAGGGACCCACAATGAGCAGTTCTTC
J gene: TRBJ2-1
D gene: TRBD2
V gene: TRBV12-3/TRBV12-4
clone size: .

CDR3 protein: CASNFWGEAYEQYF
CDR3 DNA: TGTGCCAGCAACTTTTGGGGGGAAGCCTACGAGCAGTACTTC
J gene: TRBJ2-7
D gene: .
V gene: TRBV5-6
clone size: .

CDR3 protein: CSAGVTGTYNSPLHF
CDR3 DNA: TGCAGTGCTGGAGTGACAGGAACCTATAATTCACCCCTCCACTTT
J gene: TRBJ1-6
D gene: .
V gene: TRBV20-1
clone size: .

CDR3 protein: CSVEKPDRVYNEQYF
CDR3 DNA: TGCAGCGTTGAAAAACCCGACAGGGTCTACAATGAGCAGTACTTC
J gene: TRBJ2-7
D gene: TRBD1
V gene: TRBV29-1
clone size: .

CDR3 protein: CASSPTGAEQFF
CDR3 DNA: TGTGCCAGCTCACCTACAGGCGCTGAGCAGTTCTTC
J gene: TRBJ2-1
D gene: .
V gene: TRBV18
clone size: few

CDR3 protein: CSARQGGSEAFF
CDR3 DNA: TGCAGTGCTCGACAGGGAGGGTCTGAAGCTTTCTTT
J gene: TRBJ1-1
D gene: TRBD1
V gene: TRBV20-1
clone size: .

CDR3 protein: CAIIAGPSSYNEQFF
CDR3 DNA: TGTGCCATCATAGCCGGGCCGAGCTCCTACAATGAGCAGTTCTTC
J gene: TRBJ2-1
D gene: .
V gene: TRBV10-3
clone size: once

CDR3 protein: CASSLIGPASSYEQYF
CDR3 DNA: TGTGCCAGCAGCTTAATAGGGCCAGCGAGCTCCTACGAGCAGTACTTC
J gene: TRBJ2-7
D gene: .
V gene: TRBV7-3
clone size: many

CDR3 protein: CASSQEAIITHPYEQYF
CDR3 DNA: TGTGCCAGCAGCCAGGAAGCGATTATAACCCATCCCTACGAGCAGTACTTC
J gene: TRBJ2-7
D gene: .
V gene: TRBV3-1
clone size: .

CDR3 protein: CASSVVLAGANSHSSYEQYF
CDR3 DNA: TGTGCCAGCAGCGTAGTACTAGCGGGAGCCAATTCCCACTCGTCCTACGAGCAGTACTTC
J gene: TRBJ2-7
D gene: TRBD2
V gene: TRBV9
clone size: .

CDR3 protein: CASSEGRTDYEQYF
CDR3 DNA: TGTGCCAGCAGCGAGGGACGGACAGACTACGAGCAGTACTTC
J gene: TRBJ2-7
D gene: .
V gene: TRBV9
clone size: once

CDR3 protein: CSAYLTAGNIQYF
CDR3 DNA: TGCAGTGCGTACCTCACGGCGGGGAACATTCAGTACTTC
J gene: TRBJ2-4
D gene: .
V gene: TRBV20-1
clone size: few

CDR3 protein: CASTPGLAYTDTQYF
CDR3 DNA: TGTGCCAGCACCCCTGGACTAGCCTACACAGATACGCAGTATTTT
J gene: TRBJ2-3
D gene: TRBD2
V gene: TRBV6-5
clone size: .

CDR3 protein: CASSQGDRAGAKNIQYF
CDR3 DNA: TGTGCCAGCAGCCAGGGAGACAGGGCGGGGGCCAAAAACATTCAGTACTTC
J gene: TRBJ2-4
D gene: .
V gene: TRBV3-1
clone size: .

CDR3 protein: CASRDLGEGGVKTQYF
CDR3 DNA: TGTGCCAGCAGAGACCTAGGTGAAGGGGGCGTGAAGACCCAGTACTTC
J gene: TRBJ2-5
D gene: TRBD1
V gene: TRBV2
clone size: .

CDR3 protein: CASSFAFETQYF
CDR3 DNA: TGTGCCAGCAGCTTCGCGTTCGAGACCCAGTACTTC
J gene: TRBJ2-5
D gene: .
V gene: TRBV7-9
clone size: .

CDR3 protein: CSATSRVGTDTQYF
CDR3 DNA: TGCAGTGCTACCAGCAGGGTAGGCACAGATACGCAGTATTTT
J gene: TRBJ2-3
D gene: .
V gene: TRBV20-1
clone size: .

CDR3 protein: CASRPGLAGGYEQYF
CDR3 DNA: TGTGCCAGCAGACCGGGACTAGCGGGAGGTTACGAGCAGTACTTC
J gene: TRBJ2-7
D gene: TRBD2
V gene: TRBV3-1
clone size: .

CDR3 protein: CASTAEGHPRIDTQYF
CDR3 DNA: TGTGCCAGCACCGCAGAGGGACACCCTCGCATAGATACGCAGTATTTT
J gene: TRBJ2-3
D gene: .
V gene: TRBV28
clone size: .

CDR3 protein: CASRGPGQGIEEAFF
CDR3 DNA: TGCGCCAGCAGAGGACCGGGACAGGGTATTGAGGAAGCTTTCTTT
J gene: TRBJ1-1
D gene: TRBD1
V gene: TRBV10-2
clone size: .

CDR3 protein: CASSLEGLFYNEQFF
CDR3 DNA: TGTGCCAGCAGTTTAGAGGGACTGTTCTACAATGAGCAGTTCTTC
J gene: TRBJ2-1
D gene: .
V gene: TRBV12-3/TRBV12-4
clone size: .

CDR3 protein: CASSYSLAGGLTDTQYF
CDR3 DNA: TGTGCCAGCAGTTACTCTCTAGCGGGGGGGCTCACAGATACGCAGTATTTT
J gene: TRBJ2-3
D gene: TRBD2
V gene: TRBV6-2/TRBV6-3
clone size: .

CDR3 protein: CATSRGTSGFTGELFF
CDR3 DNA: TGTGCCACCAGCAGAGGGACTAGCGGTTTCACCGGGGAGCTGTTTTTT
J gene: TRBJ2-2
D gene: TRBD2
V gene: TRBV15
clone size: .

CDR3 protein: CASSLQGAQQDTQYF
CDR3 DNA: TGTGCCAGCTCTCTTCAGGGGGCGCAACAAGATACGCAGTATTTT
J gene: TRBJ2-3
D gene: TRBD1
V gene: TRBV18
clone size: .

CDR3 protein: CSAGTSGTTDTQYF
CDR3 DNA: TGCAGTGCAGGGACTAGCGGGACCACAGATACGCAGTATTTT
J gene: TRBJ2-3
D gene: TRBD2
V gene: TRBV20-1
clone size: once

CDR3 protein: CASSQEQGQGQTQYF
CDR3 DNA: TGTGCCAGCAGCCAAGAACAGGGACAGGGTCAGACCCAGTACTTC
J gene: TRBJ2-5
D gene: TRBD1
V gene: TRBV14
clone size: .

CDR3 protein: CASSPQWRADTQYF
CDR3 DNA: TGTGCCAGCTCACCCCAATGGAGGGCAGATACGCAGTATTTT
J gene: TRBJ2-3
D gene: .
V gene: TRBV18
clone size: few

CDR3 protein: CASTSKGGFGETQYF
CDR3 DNA: TGTGCCAGCACCTCTAAAGGAGGGTTTGGAGAGACCCAGTACTTC
J gene: TRBJ2-5
D gene: .
V gene: TRBV7-9
clone size: .

CDR3 protein: CSVRSRLREDIQYF
CDR3 DNA: TGCAGCGTTAGGAGCCGACTCAGGGAGGACATTCAGTACTTC
J gene: TRBJ2-4
D gene: .
V gene: TRBV29-1
clone size: few